This T cell receptor beta chain was identified in a study of CD8 T cells in Susac syndrome (dated by TCRdb to between 2018 and 2021). Regarding the research as a whole: The study used repertoire sequencing to test whether antigen drove CD8+ T cell activation and differentiation in Susac syndrome. Clonality of the CD8+ T cell repertoire was compared between roughly twelve healthy donors, roughly 14 Susac syndrome patients and roughly 16 multiple sclerosis patients.

High-throughput TCR beta sequencing profiled peripheral blood CD8+ and CD4+ T cells from healthy donors, Susac syndrome patients and multiple sclerosis patients. Treatment-naive patients with stable or active relapsing-remitting disease fulfilling revised McDonald criteria were used as multiple sclerosis controls. CD8+ TEMRA cells were enriched by FACS, while bulk CD8+ and CD4+ T cells were purified by magnetic negative isolation. Blood was collected in EDTA tubes and processed within 24 hours, with PBMCs isolated through density gradient centrifugation. PBMCs intended for TCR sequencing were cryopreserved in liquid nitrogen and were subsequently thawed in a 37 degrees C water bath. The sorted or isolated CD4+, CD8+ and CD8+ TEMRA cells reached a purity of at least 90%. Results the study describes overall, beyond this receptor: The number of individuals in the TCR sequencing and HLA analysis was acknowledged as relatively small.

CDR1 and CDR2 (MGHRA, YSYEKL) derive from the germline V gene. The CDR3 contains 14 residues, cysteine and phenylalanine counted. The CDR3 DNA has 42 bases and is translated from base 1. A distance of 9 bases separates the germline ends of V and J, which lose 0 bases and 3 bases respectively. With regard to this clonotype: Its antigen specificity is not known. Base quality data are lacking; no much larger clone is found one base away.

RNA was extracted with the RNeasy kit and roughly 0.45 to 1 ug was reverse transcribed using random hexamers. The immunoSEQ multiplex PCR assay, covering 54 Vbeta and 13 Jbeta segments, was used to amplify TCR beta CDR3 regions. PCR amplification bias was corrected by using a synthetic template baseline for primer optimization and computational correction. The authors' analysis ran thus. Reads were assigned to V, D and J genes according to IMGT and analyzed in immunoSEQ Analyzer, with only productive sequences retained. Clonality was calculated as one minus the Shannon entropy normalized by log2 of the number of productive unique sequences. For each patient and control, public and private clones were evaluated among the 100 most prevalent clones. Clones were defined as Susac-specific if absent from the healthy and MS cohorts, from approximately 1,100 published viral clones and from other ImmuneACCESS disease sequences. The public reads were quality trimmed at Q25 with fastp and then assembled into clones with MiXCR by TCRdb, keeping productive beta chains. Rows with one shared CDR3 protein collapse into an entry with the most common genes and DNA. The V and J calls were not made by the authors but by TCRdb's processing. Counted in this sample were some 450,000 distinct CDR3 sequences; roughly 85% of them appeared once. The ten largest clones add up to about 0.1% of the sample.

Sequenced: CD8+ T cells from PBMCs. This clonotype was sampled from a human donor with multiple sclerosis. The sequence links TRBV4-1 to TRBJ2-7; the D gene is perhaps TRBD1, from 5 matching bases. Read as DNA, the sequence is TGCGCCAGCAGCCAAGATCCAGGGAACTACGAGCAGTACTTC. Translation gives CASSQDPGNYEQYF.